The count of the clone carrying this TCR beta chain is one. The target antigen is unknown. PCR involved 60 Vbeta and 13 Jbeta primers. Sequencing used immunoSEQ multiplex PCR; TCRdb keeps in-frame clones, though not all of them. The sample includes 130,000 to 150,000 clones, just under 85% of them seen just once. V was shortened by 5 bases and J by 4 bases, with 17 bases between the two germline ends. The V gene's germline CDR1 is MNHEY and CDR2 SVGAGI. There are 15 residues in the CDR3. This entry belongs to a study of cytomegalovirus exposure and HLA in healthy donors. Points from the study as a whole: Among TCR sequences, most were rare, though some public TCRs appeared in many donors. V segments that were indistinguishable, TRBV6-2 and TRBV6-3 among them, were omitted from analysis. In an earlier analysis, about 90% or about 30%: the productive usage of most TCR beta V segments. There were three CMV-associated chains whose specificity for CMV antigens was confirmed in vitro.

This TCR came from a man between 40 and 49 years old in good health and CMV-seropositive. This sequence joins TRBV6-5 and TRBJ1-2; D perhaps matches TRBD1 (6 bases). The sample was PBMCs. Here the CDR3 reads CASSARGGLGYGYTF. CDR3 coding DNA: TGTGCCAGCAGTGCCCGCGGGGGGCTCGGCTATGGCTACACCTTC.